The T cell receptor beta chain described here comes from a study of identical twins (dated by TCRdb to the mid-2010s). Turning to the overall study: The study deep-sequenced TCR alpha and beta repertoires from monozygotic twins, unrelated adults of various ages and cord blood to test whether fetal clonotypes persist. To rule out contamination, replicate twin experiments were performed at different times with different library preparation protocols.

Every donor was a healthy Caucasian. The twin cohort consisted of three pairs of female monozygotic twins, all aged 18 to 29 years. Positive isolation kits from Invitrogen were used to isolate the CD4+ and CD8+ T cell populations. The library was prepared using 5' RACE. Reads for this sample came from an Illumina HiSeq 2000. A universal primer binding site was introduced by template switching, and a unique molecular identifier was present in the final cDNA, enabling accurate counting of TCR cDNA molecules. First-strand cDNA for TCR alpha and beta chains was synthesized from specific primers in the conserved constant-segment region. To control for contamination, every cDNA library was double barcoded, receiving both a SMART-Mk sample barcode and Illumina barcodes. TruSeq adapter sequences along with Illumina sample barcodes were introduced in two successive PCR steps. TCR alpha and beta cDNA libraries were sequenced on the Illumina HiSeq platform with custom primers. On the study's bioinformatics: MiGEC was used to process raw reads and extract unique molecular identifiers, and MiXCR was used to find CDR3 positions. Recombination models were inferred per individual with the repgenHMM and IGoR tools using an EM algorithm. The analysis of shared clonotypes was done with the tcR package in R, with sharing normalized by the product of cloneset sizes. To study raw recombination without the effects of thymic and clonal selection, out-of-frame nonproductive sequences were analyzed. The public reads were reprocessed in TCRdb via fastp at Q25 and MiXCR, keeping in-frame beta chains. Here each entry gathers all rows of one CDR3 protein and keeps the most common genes and DNA. These V and J calls are TCRdb output, not the study's own analysis. This sample is represented by 300,000 to 400,000 distinct CDR3 sequences; over 9% of them were singletons. The top ten clones comprise more than 6% of the sample.

Points on this clonotype: Which antigen it targets is not known. No base-level quality is on record; no much larger clone is a single base apart.

The investigation overall reported the following: Invariant T cells such as MAIT and iNKT could partly confound zero-insertion analyses, although diverse VJ usage argued against such confounding for most clonotypes. Because the same donors could not be followed over many years, the conclusions relied on cross-sectional statistical analysis. In monozygotic twins, out-of-frame TCR alpha sharing was systematically underestimated by recombination models, although the models agreed with sharing between unrelated individuals. In beta out-of-frame sequences, excess twin sharing was weaker, because having fewer shared sequences lowered the signal-to-noise ratio. Compared with coincidental sharing between unrelated individuals, an excess of low generation-probability sequences was observed among out-of-frame TCR alpha sequences shared between twins. Fewer insertions were carried by abundant cord blood beta clonotypes; a weaker similar trend was observed in young adult naive repertoires, while no such trend was observed in memory repertoires.

The junction carries 11 bases between V and J, which are trimmed by 1 base and 4 bases respectively. The CDR3 numbers 15 residues from cysteine through phenylalanine. Of all the DNA, just the CDR3 is kept, 45 bases in frame from base 1. The germline V gene specifies LGHNA as CDR1 and YNFKEQ as CDR2. This same sample was also taken into another study, of yellow fever vaccine responses in identical twins. The second paper further reports: The authors reported that the T cell response to vaccination in identical twins appeared partly convergent and partly personalized. In the study, vaccine-responding T cell clones were precisely tracked in identical twins.

The sequenced material came from CD8+ T cells sorted from blood. The V and J genes are TRBV4-2 and TRBJ2-1; the D gene is possibly TRBD2, with 5 bases matching. The clonotype was recovered from a woman between 18 and 29 years old in good health. The CDR3 sequence is CASSQGSSGYNEQFF. The DNA is TGTGCCAGCAGCCAAGGGTCGTCGGGATACAATGAGCAGTTCTTC.